The T cell receptor beta chain under discussion was sequenced for a study of cytomegalovirus exposure and HLA in healthy donors. The PCR contained 60 Vbeta and 13 Jbeta primers. Libraries were prepared by immunoSEQ multiplex PCR; TCRdb keeps only in-frame clonotypes and omits some of them. Among approximately 150,000 clones, around 86% were seen once, and the ten largest hold around 4.1%. This clone was seen once. V shed 4 bases, J shed 3 bases, and the junction held 5 bases outside the gene matches. This CDR3 region has 15 residues. Germline lookup yields CDR1 SGDLS and CDR2 YYNGEE. The clonotype originates from a man in his fifties in good health and CMV-seropositive. Sequenced sample: PBMCs. This chain uses TRBV9 with TRBJ1-5; 9 nucleotides line up with TRBD1. The CDR3 nucleotides read TGTGCCAGCAGCCCGGACAGGGGCCCCAATCAGCCCCAGCATTTT. Protein product: CASSPDRGPNQPQHF.